Sequencing of this T cell receptor (beta chain) was carried out in a study of cytomegalovirus exposure and HLA in healthy donors. Broader study findings: Many donors carried some public TCRs, although rarity characterized most TCR sequences.

Data came from immunoSEQ multiplex PCR; TCRdb stores just in-frame clones and leaves some out. The sample consists of 250,000 to 400,000 clones, about 85% of them appearing once. Points on this clone: Its cognate antigen is unknown.

The CDR3 is 14 amino acids. The germline V gene encodes CDR1 SGHVS and CDR2 FQNEAQ. V gave up 2 bases and J gave up 1 base, with 8 bases separating them. The receptor was isolated from a woman in her 30s in good health and CMV-seropositive. Sample: PBMCs. The chain employs TRBV7-8 and TRBJ2-5, with unresolved D. Here the CDR3 reads CASSLLGFQETQYF. The CDR3 DNA is TGTGCCAGCAGCTTACTAGGATTCCAAGAGACCCAGTACTTC.